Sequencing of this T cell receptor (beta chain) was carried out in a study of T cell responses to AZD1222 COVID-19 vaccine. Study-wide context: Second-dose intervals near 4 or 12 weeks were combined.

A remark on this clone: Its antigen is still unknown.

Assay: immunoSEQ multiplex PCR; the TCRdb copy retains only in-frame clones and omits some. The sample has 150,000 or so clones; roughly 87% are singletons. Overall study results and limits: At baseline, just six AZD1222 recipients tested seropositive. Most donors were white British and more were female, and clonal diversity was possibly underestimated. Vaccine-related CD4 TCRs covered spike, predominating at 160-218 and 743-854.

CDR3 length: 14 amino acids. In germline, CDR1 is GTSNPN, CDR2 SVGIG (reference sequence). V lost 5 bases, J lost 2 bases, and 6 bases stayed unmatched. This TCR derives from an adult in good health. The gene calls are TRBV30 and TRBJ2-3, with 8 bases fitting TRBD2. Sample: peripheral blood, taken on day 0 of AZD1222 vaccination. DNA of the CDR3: TGTGCCTGGGGTAGCGGGAAGCTCACAGATACGCAGTATTTT. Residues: CAWGSGKLTDTQYF.